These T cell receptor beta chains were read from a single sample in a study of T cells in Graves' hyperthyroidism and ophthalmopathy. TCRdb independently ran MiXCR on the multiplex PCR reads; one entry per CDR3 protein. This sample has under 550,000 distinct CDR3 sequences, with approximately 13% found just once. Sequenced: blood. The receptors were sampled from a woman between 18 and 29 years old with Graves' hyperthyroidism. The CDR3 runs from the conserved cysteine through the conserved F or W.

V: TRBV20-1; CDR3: CSAPGTYYNEQFF
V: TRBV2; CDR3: CASTLWDSVSNQPQHF
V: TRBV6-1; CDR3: CASSARRGSGNTIYF
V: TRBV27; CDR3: CASSFFLTSGYNEQFF
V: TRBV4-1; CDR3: CASSQEASYEQYF
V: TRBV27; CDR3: CASSLYAPGISTDTQYF
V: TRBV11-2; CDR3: CASLTDTQYF
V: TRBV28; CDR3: CASSFEGGGIGDTQYF
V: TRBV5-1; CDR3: CASSLGAVNTEAFF
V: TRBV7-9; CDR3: CASSLNRAAGGSYEQYF
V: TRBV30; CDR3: CAWGRRTNYGYTF
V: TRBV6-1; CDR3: CASSRPGVEPNTEAFF
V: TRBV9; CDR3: CASSVTSVGYEQYF
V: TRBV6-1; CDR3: CASSAGRQRAQYF
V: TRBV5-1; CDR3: CASSLGQGAPYEQYF
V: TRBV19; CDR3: CASSSGGARNQPQHF
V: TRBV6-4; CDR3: CASSDREGTEAFF
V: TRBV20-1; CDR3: CSARDYADYTF
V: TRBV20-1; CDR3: CSARAGKVVTQYF
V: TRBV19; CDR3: CASSMGISNQPQHF
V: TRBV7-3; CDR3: CASSLARDNEQFF
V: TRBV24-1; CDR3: CATSDSGPGETQYF
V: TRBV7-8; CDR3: CASRYRDRGPNEQFF
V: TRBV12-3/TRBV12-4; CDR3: CASSFLSGTSGSSYEQYF
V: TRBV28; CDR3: CASSFVAGIYNEQFF
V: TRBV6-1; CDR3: CAVSTGTYEQYF
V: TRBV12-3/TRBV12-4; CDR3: CASRPGRMGNEQFF
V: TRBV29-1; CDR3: CSVTFGRPLGDYGYTF
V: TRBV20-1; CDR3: CSALPNDGYTF
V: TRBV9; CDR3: CASSVTSGGLAPRVKQYF